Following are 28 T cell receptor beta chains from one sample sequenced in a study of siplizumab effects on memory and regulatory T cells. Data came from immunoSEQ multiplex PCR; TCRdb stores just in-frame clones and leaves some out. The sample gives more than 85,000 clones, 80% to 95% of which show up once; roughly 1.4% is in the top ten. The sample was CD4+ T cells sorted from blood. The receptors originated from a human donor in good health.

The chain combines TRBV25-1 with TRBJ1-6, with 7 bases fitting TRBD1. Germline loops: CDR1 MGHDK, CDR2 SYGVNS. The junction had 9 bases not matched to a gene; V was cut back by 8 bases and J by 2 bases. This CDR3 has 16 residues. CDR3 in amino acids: CASQKQGSPYNSPLHF. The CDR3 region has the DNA TGTGCCAGCCAAAAACAGGGGTCTCCCTATAATTCACCCCTCCACTTT.

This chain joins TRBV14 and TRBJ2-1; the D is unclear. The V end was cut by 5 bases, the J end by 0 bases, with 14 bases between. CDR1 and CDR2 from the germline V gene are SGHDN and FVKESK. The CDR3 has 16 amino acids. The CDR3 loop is CASSGRTLSSYNEQFF. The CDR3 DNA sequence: TGTGCCAGCAGCGGTCGAACCTTGAGCTCCTACAATGAGCAGTTCTTC.

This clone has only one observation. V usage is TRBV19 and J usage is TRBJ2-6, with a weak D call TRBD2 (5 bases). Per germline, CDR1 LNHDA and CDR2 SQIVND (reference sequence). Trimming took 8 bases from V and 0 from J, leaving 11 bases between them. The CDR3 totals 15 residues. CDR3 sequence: CASSGSLSGANVLTF. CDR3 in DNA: TGTGCCAGTTCGGGGTCCCTCTCTGGGGCCAACGTCCTGACTTTC.

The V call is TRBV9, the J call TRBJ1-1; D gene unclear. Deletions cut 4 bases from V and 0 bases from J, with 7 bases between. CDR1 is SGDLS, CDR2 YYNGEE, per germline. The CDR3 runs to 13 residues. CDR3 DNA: TGTGCCAGCAGCACCCATATGAACACTGAAGCTTTCTTT. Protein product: CASSTHMNTEAFF.

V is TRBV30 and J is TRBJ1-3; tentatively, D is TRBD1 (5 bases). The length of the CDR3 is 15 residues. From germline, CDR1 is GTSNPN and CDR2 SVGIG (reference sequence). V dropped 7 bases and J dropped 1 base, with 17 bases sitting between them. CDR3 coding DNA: TGTGCCTTGTTGACAGAGTTCCTATCTGGAAACACCATATATTTT. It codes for CALLTEFLSGNTIYF.

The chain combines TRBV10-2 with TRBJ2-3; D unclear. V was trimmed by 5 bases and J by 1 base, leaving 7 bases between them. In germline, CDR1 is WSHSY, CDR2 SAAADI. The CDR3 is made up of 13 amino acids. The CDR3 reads CASSPSGTDTQYF. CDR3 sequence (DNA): TGCGCCAGCAGTCCCAGCGGCACAGATACGCAGTATTTT.

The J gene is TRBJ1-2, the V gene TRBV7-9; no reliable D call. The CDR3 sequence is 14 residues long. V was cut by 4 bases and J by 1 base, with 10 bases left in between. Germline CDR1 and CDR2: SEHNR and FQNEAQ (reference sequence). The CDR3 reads CASSSGMGNYGYTF. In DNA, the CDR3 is TGTGCCAGCAGCTCGGGTATGGGTAACTATGGCTACACCTTC.

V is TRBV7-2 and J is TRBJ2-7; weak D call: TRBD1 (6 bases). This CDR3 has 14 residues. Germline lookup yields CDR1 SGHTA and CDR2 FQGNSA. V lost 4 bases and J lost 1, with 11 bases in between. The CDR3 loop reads CASSYRDTSYEQYF. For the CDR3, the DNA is TGTGCCAGCAGCTACCGGGACACTTCCTACGAGCAGTACTTC.

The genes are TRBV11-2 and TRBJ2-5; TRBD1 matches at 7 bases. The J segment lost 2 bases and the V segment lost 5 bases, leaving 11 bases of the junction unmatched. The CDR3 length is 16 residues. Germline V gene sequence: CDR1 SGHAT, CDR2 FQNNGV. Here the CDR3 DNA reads TGTGCCAGCAGCCTACCGAAGGGGGCTATTCAAGAGACCCAGTACTTC. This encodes CASSLPKGAIQETQYF.

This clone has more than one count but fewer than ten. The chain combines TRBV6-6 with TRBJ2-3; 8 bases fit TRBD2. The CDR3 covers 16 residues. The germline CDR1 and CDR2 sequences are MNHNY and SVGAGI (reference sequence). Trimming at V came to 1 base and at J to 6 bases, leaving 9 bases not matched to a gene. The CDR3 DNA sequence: TGTGCCAGCAGTTACTTTCCTCGGGGGGGAGGCGATACGCAGTATTTT. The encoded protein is CASSYFPRGGGDTQYF.

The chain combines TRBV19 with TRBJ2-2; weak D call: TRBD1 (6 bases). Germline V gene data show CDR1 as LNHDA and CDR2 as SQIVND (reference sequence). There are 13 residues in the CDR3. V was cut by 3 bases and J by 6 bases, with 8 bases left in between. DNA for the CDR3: TGTGCCAGTAGTATGTGGGGGCCCGGGGAGCTGTTTTTT. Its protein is CASSMWGPGELFF.

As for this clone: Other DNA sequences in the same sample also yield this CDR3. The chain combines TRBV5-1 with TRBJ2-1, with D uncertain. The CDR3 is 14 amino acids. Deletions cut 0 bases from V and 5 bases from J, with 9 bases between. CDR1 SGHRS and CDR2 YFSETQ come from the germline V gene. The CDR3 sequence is CASSLAPGNNEQFF. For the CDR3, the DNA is TGCGCCAGCAGCTTGGCGCCGGGCAACAATGAGCAGTTCTTC. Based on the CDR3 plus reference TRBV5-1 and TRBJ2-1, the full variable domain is KAGVTQTPRYLIKTRGQQVTLSCSPISGHRSVSWYQQTPGQGLQFLFEYFSETQRNKGNFPGRFSGRQFSNSRSEMNVSTLELGDSALYLCASSLAPGNNEQFFGPGTRLTVL.

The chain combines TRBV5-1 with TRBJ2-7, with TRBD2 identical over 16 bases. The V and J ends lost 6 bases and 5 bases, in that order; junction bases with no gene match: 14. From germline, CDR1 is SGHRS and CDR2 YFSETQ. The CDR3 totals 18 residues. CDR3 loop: CASNTGPGLAGGPDEQYF. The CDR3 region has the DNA TGCGCCAGCAATACCGGCCCGGGACTAGCGGGGGGGCCTGACGAGCAGTACTTC.

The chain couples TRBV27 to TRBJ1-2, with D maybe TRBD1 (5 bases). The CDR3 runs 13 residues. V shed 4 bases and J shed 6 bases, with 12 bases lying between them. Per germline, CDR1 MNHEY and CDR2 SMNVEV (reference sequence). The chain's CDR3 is CASSSLGHDGYTF. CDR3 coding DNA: TGTGCCAGCAGTTCCCTCGGACACGATGGCTACACCTTC.

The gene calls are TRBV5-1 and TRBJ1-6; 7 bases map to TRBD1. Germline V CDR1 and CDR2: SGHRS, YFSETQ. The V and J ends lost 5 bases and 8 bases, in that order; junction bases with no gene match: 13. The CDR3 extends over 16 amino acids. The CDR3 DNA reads TGCGCCAGCAGGGACAGGTTCAAGGAACCCGATTCACCCCTCCACTTT. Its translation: CASRDRFKEPDSPLHF.

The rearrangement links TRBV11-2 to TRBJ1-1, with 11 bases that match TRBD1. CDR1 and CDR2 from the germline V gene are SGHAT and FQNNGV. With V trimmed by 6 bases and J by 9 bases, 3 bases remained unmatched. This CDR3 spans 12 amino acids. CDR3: CASRGQGEKAFF. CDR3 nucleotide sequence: TGTGCCAGCAGGGGACAGGGGGAAAAAGCTTTCTTT.

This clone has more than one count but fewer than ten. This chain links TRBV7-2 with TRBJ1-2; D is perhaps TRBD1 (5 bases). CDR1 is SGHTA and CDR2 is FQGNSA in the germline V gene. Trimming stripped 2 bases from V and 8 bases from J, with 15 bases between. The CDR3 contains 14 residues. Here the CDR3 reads CASSLSGTTGGYTF. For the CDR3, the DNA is TGTGCCAGCAGCTTATCTGGGACGACGGGCGGCTACACCTTC.

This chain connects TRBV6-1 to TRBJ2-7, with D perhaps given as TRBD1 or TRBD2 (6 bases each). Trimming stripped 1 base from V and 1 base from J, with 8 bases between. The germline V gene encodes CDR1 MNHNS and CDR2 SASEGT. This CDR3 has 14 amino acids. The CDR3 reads CASSEGGASYEQYF. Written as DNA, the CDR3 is TGTGCCAGCAGTGAAGGGGGGGCATCCTACGAGCAGTACTTC.

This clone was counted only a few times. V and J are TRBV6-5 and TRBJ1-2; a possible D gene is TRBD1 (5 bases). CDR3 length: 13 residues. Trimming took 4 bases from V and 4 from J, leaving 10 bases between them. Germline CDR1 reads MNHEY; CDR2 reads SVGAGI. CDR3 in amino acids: CASSSGQGYGYTF. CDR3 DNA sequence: TGTGCCAGCAGTTCCGGGCAGGGCTATGGCTACACCTTC.

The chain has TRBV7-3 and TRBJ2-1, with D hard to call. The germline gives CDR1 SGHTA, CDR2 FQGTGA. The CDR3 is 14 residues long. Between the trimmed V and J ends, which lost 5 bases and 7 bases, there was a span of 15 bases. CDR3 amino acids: CASSPFGSRNEQFF. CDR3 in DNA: TGTGCCAGCAGCCCCTTCGGCAGTAGGAATGAGCAGTTCTTC. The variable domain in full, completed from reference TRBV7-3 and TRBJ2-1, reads GAGVSQTPSNKVTEKGKYVELRCDPISGHTALYWYRQSLGQGPEFLIYFQGTGAADDSGLPNDRFFAVRPEGSVSTLKIQRTERGDSAVYLCASSPFGSRNEQFFGPGTRLTVL.

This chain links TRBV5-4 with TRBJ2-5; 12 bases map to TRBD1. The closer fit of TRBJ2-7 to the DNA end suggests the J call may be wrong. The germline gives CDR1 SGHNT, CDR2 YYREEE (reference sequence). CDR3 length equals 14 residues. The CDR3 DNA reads TGTGCCAGCAGCTCGGGACAGGGGGCCTCCGAGCAGTACTTC. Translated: CASSSGQGASEQYF.

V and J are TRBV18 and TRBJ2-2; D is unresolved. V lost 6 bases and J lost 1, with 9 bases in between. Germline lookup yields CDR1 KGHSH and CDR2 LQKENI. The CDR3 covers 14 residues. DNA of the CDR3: TGTGCCAGCTCCGCGTGGGGGAACACCGGGGAGCTGTTTTTT. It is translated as CASSAWGNTGELFF.

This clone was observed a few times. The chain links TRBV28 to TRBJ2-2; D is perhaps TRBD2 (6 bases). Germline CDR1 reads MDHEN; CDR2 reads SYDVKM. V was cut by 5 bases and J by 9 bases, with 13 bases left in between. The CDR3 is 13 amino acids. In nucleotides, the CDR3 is TGTGCCAGCAGTCCTAGGAGGGTCCGGGAGCTGTTTTTT. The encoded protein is CASSPRRVRELFF. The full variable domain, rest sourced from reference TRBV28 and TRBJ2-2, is DVKVTQSSRYLVKRTGEKVFLECVQDMDHENMFWYRQDPGLGLRLIYFSYDVKMKEKGDIPEGYSVSREKKERFSLILESASTNQTSMYLCASSPRRVRELFFGEGSRLTVL.

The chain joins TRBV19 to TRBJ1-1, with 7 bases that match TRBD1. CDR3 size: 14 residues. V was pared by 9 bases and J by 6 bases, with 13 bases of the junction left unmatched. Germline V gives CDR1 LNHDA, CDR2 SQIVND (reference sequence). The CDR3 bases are TGTGCCAGCAAAACGACAGGGTCGGGGCCTGAAGCTTTCTTT. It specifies CASKTTGSGPEAFF.

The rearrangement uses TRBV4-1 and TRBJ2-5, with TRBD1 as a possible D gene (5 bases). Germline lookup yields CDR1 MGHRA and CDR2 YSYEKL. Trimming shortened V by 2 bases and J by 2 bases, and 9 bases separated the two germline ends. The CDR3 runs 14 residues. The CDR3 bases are TGCGCCAGCAGCCAAAAGACAGCACAAGAGACCCAGTACTTC. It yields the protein CASSQKTAQETQYF.

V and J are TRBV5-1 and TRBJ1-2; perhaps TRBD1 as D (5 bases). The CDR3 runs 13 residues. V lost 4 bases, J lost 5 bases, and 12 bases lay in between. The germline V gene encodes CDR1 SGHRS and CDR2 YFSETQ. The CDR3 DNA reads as TGCGCCAGCAGCACCCGGGACCTTTATGGCTACACCTTC. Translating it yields CASSTRDLYGYTF.

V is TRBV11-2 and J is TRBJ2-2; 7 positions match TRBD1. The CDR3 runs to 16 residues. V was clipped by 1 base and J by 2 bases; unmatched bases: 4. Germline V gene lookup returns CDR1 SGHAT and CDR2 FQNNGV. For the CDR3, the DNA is TGTGCCAGCAGCTTAGTGGGACAGCTAAACACCGGGGAGCTGTTTTTT. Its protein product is CASSLVGQLNTGELFF.

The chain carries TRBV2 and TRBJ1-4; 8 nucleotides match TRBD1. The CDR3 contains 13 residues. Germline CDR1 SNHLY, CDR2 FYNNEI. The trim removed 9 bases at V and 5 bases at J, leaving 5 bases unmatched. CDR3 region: CASTGTGNEKLFF. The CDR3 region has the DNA TGTGCCAGTACCGGGACAGGAAATGAAAAACTGTTTTTT.